This paragraph reports one TCR beta chain. The data are from a study of blood T cell repertoires in COVID-19. About the study: PBMCs, B-cell-depleted T cells, or T cells provided the cDNA or gDNA that made up the material.

Original analysis: Reference gene primer amplification gave estimated nucleated cell counts. The protocol was immunoSEQ multiplex PCR, while the TCRdb copy is restricted to in-frame clones and leaves out a portion. That table furnishes V, J and clone size, whereas the DNA furnished D and trimming. The table shows 270,000 or so clones, with 83% occurring only once. The sample was peripheral blood. The source of this sequence is a woman aged 45-65 years who had recovered from COVID-19.

Written as DNA, the CDR3 is TGTGCCAGCAGCTTAAAGGGGCAGGCCCCTTTCGCGAACACCGGGGAGCTGTTTTTT. This codes for CASSLKGQAPFANTGELFF. The rearrangement uses TRBV7-2 and TRBJ2-2, with a tentative D call TRBD1 (5 bases). Germline-derived CDR1 and CDR2 are SGHTA and FQGNSA. This CDR3 is 19 amino acids long. The V end was cut by 2 bases, the J end by 0 bases, with 19 bases between.